The next 14 T cell receptor beta chains were all read from a single sample in a study of OX40 agonist ivuxolimab in advanced cancers. The method was the immunoSEQ multiplex PCR assay. TCRdb stores this immuneACCESS table with in-frame sequences only. Part of the clones is absent; in the studies checked, under half of the shortfall reflects unresolved V genes, and no reason is known for the rest. For this sample the table gives more than 55,000 clones, of which 86% were detected only once. Of the sample, under 4.5% is held by the ten largest clones. The material was CD4+ or CD8+ T cells sorted from blood, obtained in a trial of the OX40 agonist ivuxolimab. These receptors all stem from an adult with an advanced solid tumor such as melanoma, head and neck, liver or kidney cancer.

This chain joins TRBV19 and TRBJ1-2; D gene unclear. The CDR3 consists of 14 residues. V gave up 2 bases and J gave up 6 bases, with 13 bases separating them. Germline CDR1 and CDR2: LNHDA and SQIVND (reference sequence). The CDR3 sequence is CASSISRIADGYTF. CDR3 coding DNA: TGTGCCAGTAGTATATCCCGTATCGCCGATGGCTACACCTTC.

The V gene is TRBV7-2, the J gene TRBJ1-4; D ambiguous. V dropped 3 bases and J dropped 0 bases, with 11 bases sitting between them. In germline, CDR1 is SGHTA, CDR2 FQGNSA. This CDR3 region has 16 residues. The CDR3 coding sequence is TGTGCCAGCAGCTTGGACCGGGCCGCAACTAATGAAAAACTGTTTTTT. It codes for CASSLDRAATNEKLFF.

The chain is built from TRBV6-6 and TRBJ2-6, with TRBD1 matching over 9 bases. This CDR3 has 16 amino acids. Germline V gene sequence: CDR1 MNHNY, CDR2 SVGAGI (reference sequence). The V and J ends lost 2 bases and 2 bases, in that order; junction bases with no gene match: 1. The CDR3 reads CASSYGTGTGANVLTF. Here the CDR3 DNA reads TGTGCCAGCAGTTACGGGACAGGGACTGGGGCCAACGTCCTGACTTTC.

This chain uses TRBV15 with TRBJ2-3, with unresolved D. Germline assignment: CDR1 LNHNV and CDR2 YYDKDF (reference sequence). The V and J ends lost 0 bases and 3 bases respectively, with 10 bases between them. This CDR3 has 15 amino acids. The CDR3 DNA follows: TGTGCCACCAGCAGAGATTTAAGGGAAACAGATACGCAGTATTTT. This encodes CATSRDLRETDTQYF.

The chain links TRBV6-5 to TRBJ2-7; 7 nucleotides match TRBD1. This CDR3 contains 15 residues. Germline V CDR1 and CDR2: MNHEY, SVGAGI. The V and J ends lost 2 bases and 0 bases, in that order; junction bases with no gene match: 4. The CDR3 region has the DNA TGTGCCAGCAGTTACGGGACAGCCTACTCCTACGAGCAGTACTTC. Encoded protein: CASSYGTAYSYEQYF.

The chain joins TRBV11-2 to TRBJ2-1, with TRBD1 matching over 7 bases. The length of the CDR3 is 14 residues. Per germline, CDR1 SGHAT and CDR2 FQNNGV. V lost 5 bases, J lost 9 bases, and 10 bases stayed unmatched. CDR3 sequence reads: CASSLGQVVSEQFF. Here the CDR3 DNA reads TGTGCCAGCAGCCTTGGACAGGTCGTCTCTGAGCAGTTCTTC.

The gene calls are TRBV18 and TRBJ1-4, with D tentatively TRBD1 (6 bases). Trimming removed 3 bases at V and 8 bases at J, with 13 bases between. Germline values: CDR1 KGHSH, CDR2 LQKENI. This CDR3 region has 14 residues. In nucleotides, the CDR3 is TGTGCCAGCTCACCCTTGGGGGCAGGCGAAAAACTGTTTTTT. Translated: CASSPLGAGEKLFF. Together with reference TRBV18 and TRBJ1-4, the CDR3 gives the full variable domain: NAGVMQNPRHLVRRRGQEARLRCSPMKGHSHVYWYRQLPEEGLKFMVYLQKENIIDESGMPKERFSAEFPKEGPSILRIQQVVRGDSAAYFCASSPLGAGEKLFFGSGTQLSVL.

V and J are TRBV11-2 and TRBJ2-5, with 8 nucleotides matching TRBD2. V was pared by 5 bases and J by 4 bases, with 9 bases of the junction left unmatched. In germline, CDR1 is SGHAT, CDR2 FQNNGV. This CDR3 is built from 15 residues. The CDR3 region has the DNA TGTGCCAGCAGCCCCGCCGGGGGGGCGGGAGAGACCCAGTACTTC. The encoded protein is CASSPAGGAGETQYF.

The chain uses TRBV30 and TRBJ2-2; D is possibly TRBD2 (6 bases). Germline-derived CDR1 and CDR2 are GTSNPN and SVGIG (reference sequence). Trimming left V 5 bases short and J 2 bases short, with 12 bases between. The CDR3 is 14 amino acids. DNA of the CDR3: TGTGCCTGGCAGTCCGGGGGTAACACCGGGGAGCTGTTTTTT. It codes for CAWQSGGNTGELFF.

This clone appeared a single time. This chain links TRBV11-2 with TRBJ1-1; 9 bases line up with TRBD1. This CDR3 contains 16 residues. V trimming: 5 bases; J trimming: 1 base; junction bases outside the gene matches: 8. CDR1 is SGHAT, CDR2 FQNNGV, per germline. CDR3 loop: CASSRRQGGGNTEAFF. The CDR3 bases are TGTGCCAGCAGCCGACGACAGGGGGGAGGGAACACTGAAGCTTTCTTT.

This chain joins TRBV5-1 and TRBJ1-1; D ambiguous. CDR1 and CDR2 from the germline V gene are SGHRS and YFSETQ. The V gene lost 4 bases and the J gene lost 3 bases, with 13 bases spanning the gap. The CDR3 covers 14 residues. CDR3 amino acids: CASSVTGIDTEAFF. CDR3 DNA: TGCGCCAGCAGCGTAACCGGAATAGACACTGAAGCTTTCTTT.

This clone was seen a handful of times. The CDR3 nucleotides are TGTGCCAGCAGTAGTTTTATGAACACTGAAGCTTTCTTT. Translation gives CASSSFMNTEAFF. The genes are TRBV6-5 and TRBJ1-1; D unclear. V was clipped by 5 bases and J by 0 bases, with 7 bases between them. The germline V gene has CDR1 MNHEY and CDR2 SVGAGI. The CDR3 is made up of 13 amino acids.

The chain links TRBV2 to TRBJ1-4; weak D call: TRBD1 (6 bases). Trimming shortened V by 7 bases and J by 4 bases, and 16 bases separated the two germline ends. The CDR3 covers 15 residues. Germline V gives CDR1 SNHLY, CDR2 FYNNEI. CDR3: CASTAGQRINEKLFF. CDR3 DNA: TGTGCCAGCACGGCAGGACAGCGCATTAATGAAAAACTGTTTTTT.

This chain joins TRBV7-6 and TRBJ2-7; the match to TRBD1 covers 7 bases. V lost 5 bases to trimming and J lost 6 bases; unmatched junction nucleotides: 7. Germline V lookup: CDR1 SGHVS, CDR2 FNYEAQ. The CDR3 contains 13 residues. DNA of the CDR3: TGTGCCAGCAGCCCTCAGACAGGGTCCGAGCAGTACTTC. Its protein product is CASSPQTGSEQYF.